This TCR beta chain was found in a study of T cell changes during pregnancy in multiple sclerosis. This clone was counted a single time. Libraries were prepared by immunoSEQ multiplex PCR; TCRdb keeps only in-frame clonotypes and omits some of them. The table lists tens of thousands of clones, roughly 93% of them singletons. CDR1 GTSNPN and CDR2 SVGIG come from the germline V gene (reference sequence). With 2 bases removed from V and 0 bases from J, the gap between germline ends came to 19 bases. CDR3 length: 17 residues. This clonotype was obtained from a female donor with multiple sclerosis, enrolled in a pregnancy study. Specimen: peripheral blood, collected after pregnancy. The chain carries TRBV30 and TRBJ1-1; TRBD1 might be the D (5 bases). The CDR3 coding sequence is TGTGCCTGGAGTTTCTCAGGGAAAGTCATGTTGAACACTGAAGCTTTCTTT. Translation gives CAWSFSGKVMLNTEAFF.